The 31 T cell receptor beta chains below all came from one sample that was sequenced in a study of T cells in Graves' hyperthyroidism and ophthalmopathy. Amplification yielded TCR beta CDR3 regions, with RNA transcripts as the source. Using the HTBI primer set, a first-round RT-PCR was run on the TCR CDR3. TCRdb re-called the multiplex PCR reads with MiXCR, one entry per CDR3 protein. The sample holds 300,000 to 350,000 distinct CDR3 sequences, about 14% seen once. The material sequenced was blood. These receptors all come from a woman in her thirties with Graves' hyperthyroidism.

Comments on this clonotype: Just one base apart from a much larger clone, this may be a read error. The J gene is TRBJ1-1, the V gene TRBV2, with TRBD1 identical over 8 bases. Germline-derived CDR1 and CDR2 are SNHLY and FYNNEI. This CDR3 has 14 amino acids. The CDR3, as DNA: TGTGCCAGCAGCGACAGGGGTGAGATCACTGAAACTTTCTTT. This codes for CASSDRGEITETFF.

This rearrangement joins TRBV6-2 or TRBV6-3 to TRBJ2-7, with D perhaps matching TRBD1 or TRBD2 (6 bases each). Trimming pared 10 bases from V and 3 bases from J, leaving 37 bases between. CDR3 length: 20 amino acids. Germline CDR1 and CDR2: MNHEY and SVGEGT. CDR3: CATVSFVRQDGSGDFYEQYF. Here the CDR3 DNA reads TGTGCCACCGTCAGTTTTGTTAGACAGGATGGTAGCGGAGATTTCTACGAGCAGTACTTC.

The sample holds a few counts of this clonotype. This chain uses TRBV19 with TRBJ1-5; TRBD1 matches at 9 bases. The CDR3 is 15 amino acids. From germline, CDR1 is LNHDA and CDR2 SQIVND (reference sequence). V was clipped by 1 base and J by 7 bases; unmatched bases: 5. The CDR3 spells CASSIGDRADQPQHF. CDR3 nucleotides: TGTGCCAGTAGTATAGGGGACAGGGCGGACCAGCCCCAGCATTTT.

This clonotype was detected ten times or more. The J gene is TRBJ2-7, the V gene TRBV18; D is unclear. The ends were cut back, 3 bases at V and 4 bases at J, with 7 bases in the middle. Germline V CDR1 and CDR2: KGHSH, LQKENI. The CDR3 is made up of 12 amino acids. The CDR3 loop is CASSPGKYEQYF. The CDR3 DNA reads TGTGCCAGCTCACCGGGCAAGTACGAGCAGTACTTC.

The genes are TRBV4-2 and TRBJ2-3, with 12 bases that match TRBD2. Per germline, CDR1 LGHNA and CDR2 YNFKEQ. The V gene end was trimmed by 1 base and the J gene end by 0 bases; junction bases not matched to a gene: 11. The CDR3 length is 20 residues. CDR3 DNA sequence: TGTGCCAGCAGCCAAGGCCTGAAACCGGGACTAGCGGGCAGCACAGATACGCAGTATTTT. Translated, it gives CASSQGLKPGLAGSTDTQYF.

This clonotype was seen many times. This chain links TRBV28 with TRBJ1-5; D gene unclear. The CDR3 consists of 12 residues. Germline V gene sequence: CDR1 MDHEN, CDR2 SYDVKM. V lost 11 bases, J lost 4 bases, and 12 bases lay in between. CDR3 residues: CACLSANQPQHF. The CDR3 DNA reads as TGTGCCTGCTTGTCCGCTAATCAGCCCCAGCATTTT.

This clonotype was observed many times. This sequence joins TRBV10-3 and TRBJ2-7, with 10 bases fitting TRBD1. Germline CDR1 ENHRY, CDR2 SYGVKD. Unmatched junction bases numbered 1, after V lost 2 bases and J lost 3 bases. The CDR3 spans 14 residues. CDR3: CAISEDRGRYEQYF. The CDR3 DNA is TGTGCCATCAGTGAGGACAGGGGGCGCTACGAGCAGTACTTC.

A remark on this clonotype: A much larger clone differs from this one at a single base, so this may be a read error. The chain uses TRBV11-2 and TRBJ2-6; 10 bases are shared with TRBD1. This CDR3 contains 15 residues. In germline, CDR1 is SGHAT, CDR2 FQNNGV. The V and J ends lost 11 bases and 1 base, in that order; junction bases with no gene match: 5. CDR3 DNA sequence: TGTGCCGGGACAGGGGAGAAATCTGGGGCCAACGTCCTGACTTTC. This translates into CAGTGEKSGANVLTF.

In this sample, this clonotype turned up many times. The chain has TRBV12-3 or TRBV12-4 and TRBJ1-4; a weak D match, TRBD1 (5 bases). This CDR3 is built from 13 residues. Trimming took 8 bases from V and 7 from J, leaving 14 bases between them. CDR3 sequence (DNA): TGTGCCAGCCGACGGGGGATGGGTGAAAAACTGTTTTTT. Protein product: CASRRGMGEKLFF.

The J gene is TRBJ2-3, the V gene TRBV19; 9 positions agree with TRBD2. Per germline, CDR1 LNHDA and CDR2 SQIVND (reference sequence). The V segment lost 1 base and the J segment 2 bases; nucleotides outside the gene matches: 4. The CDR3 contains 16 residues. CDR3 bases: TGTGCCAGTAGTATAGTGACTAGCGGACACACAGATACGCAGTATTTT. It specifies CASSIVTSGHTDTQYF.

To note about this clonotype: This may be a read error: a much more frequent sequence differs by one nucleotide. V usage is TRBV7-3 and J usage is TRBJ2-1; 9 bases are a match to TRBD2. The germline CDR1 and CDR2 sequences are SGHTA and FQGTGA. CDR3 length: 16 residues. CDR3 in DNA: TGTGTCAGCAGCCCTACAGGGACTAGCAGCTACAATGAGCAGTTCTTC. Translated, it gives CVSSPTGTSSYNEQFF.

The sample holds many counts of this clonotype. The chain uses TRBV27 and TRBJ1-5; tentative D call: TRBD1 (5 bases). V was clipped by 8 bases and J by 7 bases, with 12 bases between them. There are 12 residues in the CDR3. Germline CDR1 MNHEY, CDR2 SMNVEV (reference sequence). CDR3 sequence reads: CASGTVNQPQHF. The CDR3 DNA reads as TGTGCCAGCGGGACCGTGAACCAGCCCCAGCATTTT.

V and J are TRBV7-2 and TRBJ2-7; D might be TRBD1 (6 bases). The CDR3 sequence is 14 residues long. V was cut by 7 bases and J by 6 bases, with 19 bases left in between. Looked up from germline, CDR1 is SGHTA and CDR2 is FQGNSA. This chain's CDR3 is CASTGTRTIGEQYF. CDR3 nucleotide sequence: TGTGCCAGCACTGGGACAAGAACGATAGGCGAGCAGTACTTC.

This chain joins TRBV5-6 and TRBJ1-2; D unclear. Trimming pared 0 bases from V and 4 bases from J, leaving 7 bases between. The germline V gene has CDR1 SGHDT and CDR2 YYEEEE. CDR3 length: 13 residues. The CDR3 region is CASSLGAGYGYTF. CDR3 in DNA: TGTGCCAGCAGCTTGGGGGCTGGCTATGGCTACACCTTC.

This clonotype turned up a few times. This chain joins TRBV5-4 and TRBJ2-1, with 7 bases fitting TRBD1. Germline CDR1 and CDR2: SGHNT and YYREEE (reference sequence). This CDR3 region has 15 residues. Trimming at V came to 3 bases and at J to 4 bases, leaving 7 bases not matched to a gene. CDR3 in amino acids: CASSSPGTVYNEQFF. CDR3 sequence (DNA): TGTGCCAGCAGCTCCCCCGGGACAGTATACAATGAGCAGTTCTTC.

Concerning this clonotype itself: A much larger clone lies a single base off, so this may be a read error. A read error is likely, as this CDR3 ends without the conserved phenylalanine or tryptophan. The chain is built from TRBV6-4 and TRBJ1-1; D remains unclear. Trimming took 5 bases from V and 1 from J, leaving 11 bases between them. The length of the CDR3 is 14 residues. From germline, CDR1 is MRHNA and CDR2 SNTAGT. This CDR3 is CASSYKLRNTEAFL. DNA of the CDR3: TGTGCCAGCAGTTACAAGCTTCGGAACACTGAAGCTTTCCTT.

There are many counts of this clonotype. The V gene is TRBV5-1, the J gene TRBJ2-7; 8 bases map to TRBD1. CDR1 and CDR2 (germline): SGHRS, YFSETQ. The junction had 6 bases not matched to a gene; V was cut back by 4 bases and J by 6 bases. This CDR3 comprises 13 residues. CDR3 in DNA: TGCGCCAGCAGCCTCGGACAGGGTGTCGAGCAGTACTTC. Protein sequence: CASSLGQGVEQYF. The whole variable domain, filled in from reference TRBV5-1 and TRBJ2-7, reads KAGVTQTPRYLIKTRGQQVTLSCSPISGHRSVSWYQQTPGQGLQFLFEYFSETQRNKGNFPGRFSGRQFSNSRSEMNVSTLELGDSALYLCASSLGQGVEQYFGPGTRLTVT.

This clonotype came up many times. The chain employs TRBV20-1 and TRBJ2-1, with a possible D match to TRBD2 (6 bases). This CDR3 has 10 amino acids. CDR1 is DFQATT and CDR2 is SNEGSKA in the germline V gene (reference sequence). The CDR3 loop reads CRAAGNEQFF. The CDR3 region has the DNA TGCAGGGCTGCGGGGAATGAGCAGTTCTTC.

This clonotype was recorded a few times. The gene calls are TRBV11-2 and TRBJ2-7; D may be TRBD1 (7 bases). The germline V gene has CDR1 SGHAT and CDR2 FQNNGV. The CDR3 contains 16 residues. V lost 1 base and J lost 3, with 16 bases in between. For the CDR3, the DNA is TGTGCCAGCAGCTTAGGGAGGGACAGTGTTTTCTACGAGCAGTACTTC. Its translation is CASSLGRDSVFYEQYF. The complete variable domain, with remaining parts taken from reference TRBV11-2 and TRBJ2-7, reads EAGVAQSPRYKIIEKRQSVAFWCNPISGHATLYWYQQILGQGPKLLIQFQNNGVVDDSQLPKDRFSAERLKGVDSTLKIQPAKLEDSAVYLCASSLGRDSVFYEQYFGPGTRLTVT.

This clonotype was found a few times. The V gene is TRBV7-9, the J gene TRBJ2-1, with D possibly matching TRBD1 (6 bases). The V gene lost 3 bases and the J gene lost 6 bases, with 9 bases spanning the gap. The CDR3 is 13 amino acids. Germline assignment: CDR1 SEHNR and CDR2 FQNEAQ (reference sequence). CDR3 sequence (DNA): TGTGCCAGCAGCTTTACAGGGATCAATGAGCAGTTCTTC. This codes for CASSFTGINEQFF.

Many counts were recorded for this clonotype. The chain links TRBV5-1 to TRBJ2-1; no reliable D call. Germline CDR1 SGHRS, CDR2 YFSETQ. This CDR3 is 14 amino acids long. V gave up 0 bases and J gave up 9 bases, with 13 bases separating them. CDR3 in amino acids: CASSLAMFLVEQFF. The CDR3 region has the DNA TGCGCCAGCAGCTTGGCCATGTTCCTGGTTGAGCAGTTCTTC.

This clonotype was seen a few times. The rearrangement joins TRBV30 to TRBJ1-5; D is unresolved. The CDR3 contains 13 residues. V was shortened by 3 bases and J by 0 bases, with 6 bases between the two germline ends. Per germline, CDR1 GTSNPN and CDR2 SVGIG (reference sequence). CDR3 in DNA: TGTGCCTGGAGCTCGGATAGCAATCAGCCCCAGCATTTT. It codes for CAWSSDSNQPQHF.

CDR3 residues: CASSVSRAGDVDTQYF. CDR3 in DNA: TGTGCCAGCAGCGTAAGTCGGGCAGGGGATGTAGATACGCAGTATTTT. The chain uses TRBV9 and TRBJ2-3; possible D gene TRBD1, 6 bases. CDR1 is SGDLS, CDR2 YYNGEE, per germline. This CDR3 spans 16 amino acids. V lost 1 base and J 5 bases, leaving 17 bases between the germline ends.

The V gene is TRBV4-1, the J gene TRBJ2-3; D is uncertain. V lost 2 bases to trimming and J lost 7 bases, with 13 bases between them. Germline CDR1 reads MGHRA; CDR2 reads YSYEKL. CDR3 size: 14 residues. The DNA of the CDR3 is TGCGCCAGCAGCCAATATCTATCCGTGAATACGCAGTATTTT. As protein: CASSQYLSVNTQYF.

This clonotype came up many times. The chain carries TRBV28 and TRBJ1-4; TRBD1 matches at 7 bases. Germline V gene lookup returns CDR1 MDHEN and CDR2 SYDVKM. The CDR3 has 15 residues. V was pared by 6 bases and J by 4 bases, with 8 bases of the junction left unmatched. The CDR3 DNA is TGTGCCAGCAGGGCCACCGGGACAGATAATGAAAAACTGTTTTTT. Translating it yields CASRATGTDNEKLFF.

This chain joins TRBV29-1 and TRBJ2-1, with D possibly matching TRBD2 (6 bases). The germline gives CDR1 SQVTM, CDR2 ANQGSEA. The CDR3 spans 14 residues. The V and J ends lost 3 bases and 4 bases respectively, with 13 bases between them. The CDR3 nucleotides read TGCAGCGTTGATGGAGGGGACTCGTACAATGAGCAGTTCTTC. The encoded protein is CSVDGGDSYNEQFF.

CDR3 sequence: CASTSQRTGELFF. CDR3 DNA: TGTGCCAGCACATCACAGAGGACCGGGGAGCTGTTTTTT. The chain combines TRBV7-2 with TRBJ2-2; D not certain. CDR1 is SGHTA and CDR2 is FQGNSA in the germline V gene. This CDR3 spans 13 amino acids. V gave up 7 bases and J gave up 5 bases, with 11 bases separating them.

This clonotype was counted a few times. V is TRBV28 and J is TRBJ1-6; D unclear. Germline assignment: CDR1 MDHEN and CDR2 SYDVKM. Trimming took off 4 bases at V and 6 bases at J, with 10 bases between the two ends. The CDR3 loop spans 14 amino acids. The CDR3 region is CASSSGPSNSPLHF. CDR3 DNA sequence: TGTGCCAGCAGTTCGGGCCCCTCTAATTCACCCCTCCACTTT.

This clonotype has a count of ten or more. As DNA, the CDR3 is TGTGCCAGCAGCTTTTCTATGGAAAACGAGCAGTACTTC. Encoded protein: CASSFSMENEQYF. The rearrangement links TRBV5-5 to TRBJ2-7; D is unclear. Trimming took off 2 bases at V and 5 bases at J, with 11 bases between the two ends. CDR1 is SGHKS and CDR2 is YYEKEE in the germline V gene (reference sequence). This CDR3 is 13 amino acids long. The whole variable domain, remainder taken from reference TRBV5-5 and TRBJ2-7, is DAGVTQSPTHLIKTRGQQVTLRCSPISGHKSVSWYQQVLGQGPQFIFQYYEKEERGRGNFPDRFSARQFPNYSSELNVNALLLGDSALYLCASSFSMENEQYFGPGTRLTVT.

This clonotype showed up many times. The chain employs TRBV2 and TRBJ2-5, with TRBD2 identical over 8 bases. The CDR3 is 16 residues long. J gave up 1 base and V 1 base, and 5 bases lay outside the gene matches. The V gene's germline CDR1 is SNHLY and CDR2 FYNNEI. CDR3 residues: CASSEGWREVQETQYF. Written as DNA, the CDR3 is TGTGCCAGCAGTGAAGGGTGGCGGGAGGTCCAAGAGACCCAGTACTTC. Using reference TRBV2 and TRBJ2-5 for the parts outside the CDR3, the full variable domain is EPEVTQTPSHQVTQMGQEVILRCVPISNHLYFYWYRQILGQKVEFLVSFYNNEISEKSEIFDDQFSVERPDGSNFTLKIRSTKLEDSAMYFCASSEGWREVQETQYFGPGTRLLVL.

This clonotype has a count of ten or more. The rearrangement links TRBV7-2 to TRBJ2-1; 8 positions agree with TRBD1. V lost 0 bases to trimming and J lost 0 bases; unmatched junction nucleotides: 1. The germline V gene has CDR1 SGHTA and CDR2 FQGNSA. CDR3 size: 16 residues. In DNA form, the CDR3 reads TGTGCCAGCAGCTTAGCTGGGACAGGCTCCTACAATGAGCAGTTCTTC. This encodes CASSLAGTGSYNEQFF. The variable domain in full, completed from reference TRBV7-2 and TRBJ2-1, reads GAGVSQSPSNKVTEKGKDVELRCDPISGHTALYWYRQSLGQGLEFLIYFQGNSAPDKSGLPSDRFSAERTGGSVSTLTIQRTQQEDSAVYLCASSLAGTGSYNEQFFGPGTRLTVL.